Given below is one TCR beta chain in context. This entry comes from a study of blood T cell repertoires in COVID-19. Sequencing was performed with immunoSEQ multiplex PCR; in TCRdb, only in-frame clones are kept and a portion is missing. Seen here are 150,000 to 200,000 clones, around 87% observed once, and the top ten hold more than 0.75%. The source is a man between 18 and 35 years old with acute or convalescent COVID-19. Specimen: peripheral blood.

This CDR3 reads CASSLVGTSGGELFF. In DNA, the CDR3 is TGTGCCAGCAGCTTAGTAGGGACTAGCGGCGGGGAGCTGTTTTTT. V and J are TRBV7-2 and TRBJ2-2, with TRBD2 identical over 11 bases. Trimming at V came to 1 base and at J to 7 bases, leaving 2 bases not matched to a gene. Germline values: CDR1 SGHTA, CDR2 FQGNSA. The CDR3 has 15 amino acids.